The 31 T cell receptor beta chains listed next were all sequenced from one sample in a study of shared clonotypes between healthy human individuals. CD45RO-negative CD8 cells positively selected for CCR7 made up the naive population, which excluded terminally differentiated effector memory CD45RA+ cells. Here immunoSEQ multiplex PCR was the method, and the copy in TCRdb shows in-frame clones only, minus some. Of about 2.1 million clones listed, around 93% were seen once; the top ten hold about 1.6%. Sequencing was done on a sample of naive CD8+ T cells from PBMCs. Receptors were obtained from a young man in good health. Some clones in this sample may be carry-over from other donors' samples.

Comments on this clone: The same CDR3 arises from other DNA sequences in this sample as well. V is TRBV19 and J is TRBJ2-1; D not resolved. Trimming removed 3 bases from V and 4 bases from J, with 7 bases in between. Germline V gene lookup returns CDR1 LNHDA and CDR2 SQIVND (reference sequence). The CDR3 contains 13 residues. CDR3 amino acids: CASSIASYNEQFF. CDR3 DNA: TGTGCCAGTAGTATCGCCTCTTACAATGAGCAGTTCTTC.

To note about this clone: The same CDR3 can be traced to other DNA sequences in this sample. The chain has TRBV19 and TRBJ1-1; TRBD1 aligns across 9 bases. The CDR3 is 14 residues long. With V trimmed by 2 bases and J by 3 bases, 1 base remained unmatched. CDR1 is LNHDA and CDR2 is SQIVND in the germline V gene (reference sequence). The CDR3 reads CASSITGGYTEAFF. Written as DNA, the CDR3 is TGTGCCAGTAGTATAACAGGGGGCTACACTGAAGCTTTCTTT.

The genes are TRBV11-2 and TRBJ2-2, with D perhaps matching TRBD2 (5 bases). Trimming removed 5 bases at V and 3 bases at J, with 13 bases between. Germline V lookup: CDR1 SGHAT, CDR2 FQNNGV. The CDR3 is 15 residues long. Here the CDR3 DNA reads TGTGCCAGCAGCCGTCGGACTGGTGACACCGGGGAGCTGTTTTTT. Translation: CASSRRTGDTGELFF.

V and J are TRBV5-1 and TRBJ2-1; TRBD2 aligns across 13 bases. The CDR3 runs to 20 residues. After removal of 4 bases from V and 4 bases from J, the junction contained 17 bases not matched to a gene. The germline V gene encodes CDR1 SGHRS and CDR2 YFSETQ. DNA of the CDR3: TGCGCCAGCAGCCCAGGGACTAGCGGGATCCCAATTGTACAATACAATGAGCAGTTCTTC. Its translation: CASSPGTSGIPIVQYNEQFF.

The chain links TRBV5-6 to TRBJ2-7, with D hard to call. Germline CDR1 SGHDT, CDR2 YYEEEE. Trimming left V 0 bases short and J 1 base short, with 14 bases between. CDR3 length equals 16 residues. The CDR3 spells CASSLAHLETSYEQYF. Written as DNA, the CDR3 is TGTGCCAGCAGCTTGGCCCACCTAGAAACTTCCTACGAGCAGTACTTC.

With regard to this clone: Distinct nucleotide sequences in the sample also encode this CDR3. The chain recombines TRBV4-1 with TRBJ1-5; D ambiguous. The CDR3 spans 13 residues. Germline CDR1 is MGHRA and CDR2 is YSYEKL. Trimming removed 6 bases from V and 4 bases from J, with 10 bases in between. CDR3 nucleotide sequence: TGCGCCAGCAGTCCGACGGGAAATCAGCCCCAGCATTTT. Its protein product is CASSPTGNQPQHF.

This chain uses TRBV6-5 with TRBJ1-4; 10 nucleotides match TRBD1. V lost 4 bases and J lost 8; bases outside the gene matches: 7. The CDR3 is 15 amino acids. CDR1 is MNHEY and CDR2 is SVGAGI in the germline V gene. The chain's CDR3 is CASSSVGQGGEKLFF. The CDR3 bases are TGTGCCAGCAGTTCTGTCGGACAGGGGGGGGAAAAACTGTTTTTT.

The CDR3 coding sequence is TGTGCCAGCAGCTTTTTACTAGCGGGGTCGGGGGAGCAGTTCTTC. Translation gives CASSFLLAGSGEQFF. This chain links TRBV7-2 with TRBJ2-1, with TRBD2 matching 10 bases. Germline trimming cut 3 bases from V and 10 bases from J; bases unmatched to any gene: 9. This CDR3 has 15 amino acids. The V gene's germline CDR1 is SGHTA and CDR2 FQGNSA.

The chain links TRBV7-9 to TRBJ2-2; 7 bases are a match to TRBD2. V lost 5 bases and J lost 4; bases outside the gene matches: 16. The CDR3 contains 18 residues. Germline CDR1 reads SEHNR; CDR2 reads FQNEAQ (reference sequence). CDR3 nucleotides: TGTGCCAGCAGCCGAACCATTATGAGGGAGGGCGGCACCGGGGAGCTGTTTTTT. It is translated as CASSRTIMREGGTGELFF.

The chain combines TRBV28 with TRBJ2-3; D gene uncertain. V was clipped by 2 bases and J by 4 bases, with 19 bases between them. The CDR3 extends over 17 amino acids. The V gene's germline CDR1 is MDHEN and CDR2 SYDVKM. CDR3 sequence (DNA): TGTGCCAGCAGTTTACCTGACCTTCAAGTAAAGGCAGATACGCAGTATTTT. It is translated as CASSLPDLQVKADTQYF.

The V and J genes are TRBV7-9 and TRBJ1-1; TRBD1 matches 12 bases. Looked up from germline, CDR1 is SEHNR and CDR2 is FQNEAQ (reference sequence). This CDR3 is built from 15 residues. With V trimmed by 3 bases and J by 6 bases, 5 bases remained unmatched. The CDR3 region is CASSLPGQGAAEAFF. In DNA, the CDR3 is TGTGCCAGCAGCTTGCCGGGACAGGGGGCGGCTGAAGCTTTCTTT.

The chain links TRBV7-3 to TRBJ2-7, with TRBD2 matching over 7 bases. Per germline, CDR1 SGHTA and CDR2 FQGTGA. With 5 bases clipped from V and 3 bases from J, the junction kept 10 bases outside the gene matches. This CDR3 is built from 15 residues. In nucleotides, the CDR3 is TGTGCCAGCAGCCCCCATCCGGGAGGTTACTACGAGCAGTACTTC. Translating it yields CASSPHPGGYYEQYF.

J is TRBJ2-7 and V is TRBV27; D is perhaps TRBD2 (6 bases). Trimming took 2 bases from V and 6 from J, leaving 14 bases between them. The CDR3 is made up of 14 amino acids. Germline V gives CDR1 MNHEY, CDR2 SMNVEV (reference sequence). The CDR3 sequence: CASSLAAKGGEQYF. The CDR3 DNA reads TGTGCCAGCAGTTTAGCGGCCAAGGGAGGCGAGCAGTACTTC.

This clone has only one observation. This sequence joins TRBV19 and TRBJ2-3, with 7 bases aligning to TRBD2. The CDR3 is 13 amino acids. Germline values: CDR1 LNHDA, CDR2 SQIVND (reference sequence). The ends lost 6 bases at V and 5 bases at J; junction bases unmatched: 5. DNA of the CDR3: TGTGCCAGTAGAACCTTAGCGGGAGATACGCAGTATTTT. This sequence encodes CASRTLAGDTQYF.

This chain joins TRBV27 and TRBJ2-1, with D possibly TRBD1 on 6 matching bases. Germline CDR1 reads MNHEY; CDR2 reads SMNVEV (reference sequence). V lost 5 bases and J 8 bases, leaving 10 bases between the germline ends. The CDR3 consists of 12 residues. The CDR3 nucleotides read TGTGCCAGCAGTCAAGGGGGTCATGAGCAGTTCTTC. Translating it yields CASSQGGHEQFF.

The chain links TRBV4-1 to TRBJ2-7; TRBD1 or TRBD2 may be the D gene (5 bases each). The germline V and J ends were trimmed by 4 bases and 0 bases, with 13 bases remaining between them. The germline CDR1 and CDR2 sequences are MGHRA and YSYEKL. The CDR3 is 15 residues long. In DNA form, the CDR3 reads TGCGCCAGCAGCCCCGGGACGCTTAGCTCCTACGAGCAGTACTTC. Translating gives CASSPGTLSSYEQYF.

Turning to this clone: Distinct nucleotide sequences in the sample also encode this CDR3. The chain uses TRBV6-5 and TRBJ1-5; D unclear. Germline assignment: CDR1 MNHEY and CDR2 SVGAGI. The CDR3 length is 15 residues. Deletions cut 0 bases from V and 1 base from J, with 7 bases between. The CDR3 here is CASSYSGRSNQPQHF. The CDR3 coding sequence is TGTGCCAGCAGTTACTCTGGACGGAGCAATCAGCCCCAGCATTTT.

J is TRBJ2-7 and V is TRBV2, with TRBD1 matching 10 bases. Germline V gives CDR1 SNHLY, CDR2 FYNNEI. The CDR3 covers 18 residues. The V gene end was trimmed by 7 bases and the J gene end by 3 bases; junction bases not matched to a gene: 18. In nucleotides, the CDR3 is TGTGCCAGCACGTTACGCCGGAACCTAGGACAGGGGGGCTACGAGCAGTACTTC. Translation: CASTLRRNLGQGGYEQYF. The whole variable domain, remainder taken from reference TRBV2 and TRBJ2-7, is EPEVTQTPSHQVTQMGQEVILRCVPISNHLYFYWYRQILGQKVEFLVSFYNNEISEKSEIFDDQFSVERPDGSNFTLKIRSTKLEDSAMYFCASTLRRNLGQGGYEQYFGPGTRLTVT.

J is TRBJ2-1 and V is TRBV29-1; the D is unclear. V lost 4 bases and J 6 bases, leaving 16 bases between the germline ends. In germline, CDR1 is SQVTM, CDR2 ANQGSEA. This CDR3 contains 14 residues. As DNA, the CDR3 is TGCAGCGTTGCCGCGACCGTGGGTCCCAATGAGCAGTTCTTC. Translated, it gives CSVAATVGPNEQFF.

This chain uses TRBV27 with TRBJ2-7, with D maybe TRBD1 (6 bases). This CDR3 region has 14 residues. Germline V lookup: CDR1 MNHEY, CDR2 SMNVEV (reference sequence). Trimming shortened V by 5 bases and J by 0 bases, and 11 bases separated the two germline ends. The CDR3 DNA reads TGTGCCAGCAGTCCAGGGGTGCGCTCCTACGAGCAGTACTTC. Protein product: CASSPGVRSYEQYF.

DNA for the CDR3: TGTGCCAGCAGTCCCTACTCAACCGGGGAGCTGTTTTTT. It encodes CASSPYSTGELFF. The rearrangement uses TRBV14 and TRBJ2-2; D is unresolved. Germline CDR1 reads SGHDN; CDR2 reads FVKESK. The CDR3 length is 13 residues. V was shortened by 6 bases and J by 5 bases, with 10 bases between the two germline ends.

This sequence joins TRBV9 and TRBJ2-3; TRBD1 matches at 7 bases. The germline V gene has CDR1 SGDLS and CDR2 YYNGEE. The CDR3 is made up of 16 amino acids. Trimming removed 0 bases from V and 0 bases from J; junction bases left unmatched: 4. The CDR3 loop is CASSVESRGSTDTQYF. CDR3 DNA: TGTGCCAGCAGCGTAGAGTCCAGGGGGAGCACAGATACGCAGTATTTT. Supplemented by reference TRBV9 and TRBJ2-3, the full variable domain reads DSGVTQTPKHLITATGQRVTLRCSPRSGDLSVYWYQQSLDQGLQFLIQYYNGEERAKGNILERFSAQQFPDLHSELNLSSLELGDSALYFCASSVESRGSTDTQYFGPGTRLTVL.

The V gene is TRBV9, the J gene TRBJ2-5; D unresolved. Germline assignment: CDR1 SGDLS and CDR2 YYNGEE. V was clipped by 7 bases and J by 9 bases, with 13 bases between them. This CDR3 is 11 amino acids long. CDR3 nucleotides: TGTGCCAGCGGGCCAAATCAACCCCAGTACTTC. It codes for CASGPNQPQYF.

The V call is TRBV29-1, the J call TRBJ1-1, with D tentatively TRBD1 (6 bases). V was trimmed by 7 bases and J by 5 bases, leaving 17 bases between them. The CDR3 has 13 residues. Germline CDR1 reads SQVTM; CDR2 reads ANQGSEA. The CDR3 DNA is TGCAGCGCCCTTTCAGGGGTAGGGACTGAAGCTTTCTTT. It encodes CSALSGVGTEAFF. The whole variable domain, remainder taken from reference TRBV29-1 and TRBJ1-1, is SAVISQKPSRDICQRGTSLTIQCQVDSQVTMMFWYRQQPGQSLTLIATANQGSEATYESGFVIDKFPISRPNLTFSTLTVSNMSPEDSSIYLCSALSGVGTEAFFGQGTRLTVV.

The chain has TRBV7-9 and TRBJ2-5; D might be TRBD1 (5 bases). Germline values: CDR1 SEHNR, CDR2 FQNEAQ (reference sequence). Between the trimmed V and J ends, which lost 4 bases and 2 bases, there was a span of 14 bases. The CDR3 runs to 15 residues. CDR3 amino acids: CASSSPTETQETQYF. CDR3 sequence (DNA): TGTGCCAGCAGCTCCCCGACAGAGACTCAAGAGACCCAGTACTTC. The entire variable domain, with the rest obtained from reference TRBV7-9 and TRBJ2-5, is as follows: DTGVSQNPRHKITKRGQNVTFRCDPISEHNRLYWYRQTLGQGPEFLTYFQNEAQLEKSRLLSDRFSAERPKGSFSTLEIQRTEQGDSAMYLCASSSPTETQETQYFGPGTRLLVL.

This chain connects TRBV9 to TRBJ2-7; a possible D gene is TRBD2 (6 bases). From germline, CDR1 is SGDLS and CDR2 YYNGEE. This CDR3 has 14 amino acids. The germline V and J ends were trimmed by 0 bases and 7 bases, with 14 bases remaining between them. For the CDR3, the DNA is TGTGCCAGCAGCGTAGAGGGAGGTGGAGATGAGCAGTACTTC. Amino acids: CASSVEGGGDEQYF.

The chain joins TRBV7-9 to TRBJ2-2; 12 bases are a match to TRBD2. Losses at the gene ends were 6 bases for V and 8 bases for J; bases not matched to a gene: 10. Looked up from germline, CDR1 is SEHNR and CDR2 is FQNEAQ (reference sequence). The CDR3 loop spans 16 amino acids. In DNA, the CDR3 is TGTGCCAGCAGTCCCCGACTAGCGGGAGAATCTGGGGAGCTGTTTTTT. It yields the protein CASSPRLAGESGELFF.

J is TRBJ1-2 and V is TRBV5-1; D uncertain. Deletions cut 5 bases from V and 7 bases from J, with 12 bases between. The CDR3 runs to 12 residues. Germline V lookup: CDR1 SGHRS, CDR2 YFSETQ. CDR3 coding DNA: TGCGCCAGCAGTACGGGAGCTATTGGCTACACCTTC. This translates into CASSTGAIGYTF.

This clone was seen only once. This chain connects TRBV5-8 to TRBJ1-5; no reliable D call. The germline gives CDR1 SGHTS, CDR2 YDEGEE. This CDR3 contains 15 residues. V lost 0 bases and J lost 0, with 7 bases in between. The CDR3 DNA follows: TGTGCCAGCAGCTTGGCCTGGAGTAGCAATCAGCCCCAGCATTTT. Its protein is CASSLAWSSNQPQHF.

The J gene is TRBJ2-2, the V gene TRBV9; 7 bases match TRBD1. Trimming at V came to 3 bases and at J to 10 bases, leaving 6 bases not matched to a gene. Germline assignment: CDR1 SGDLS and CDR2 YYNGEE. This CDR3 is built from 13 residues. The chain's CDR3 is CASSGQGYEELFF. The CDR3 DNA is TGTGCCAGCAGCGGACAGGGTTATGAGGAGCTGTTTTTT.

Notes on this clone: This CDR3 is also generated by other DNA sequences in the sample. The CDR3 DNA follows: TGTGCCAGCAGCTTGGGCGGGAATGAGCAGTTCTTC. Translating it yields CASSLGGNEQFF. The genes are TRBV5-6 and TRBJ2-1; tentatively, D is TRBD2 (5 bases). CDR1 and CDR2 (germline): SGHDT, YYEEEE. The CDR3 consists of 12 residues. The V end was cut by 0 bases, the J end by 7 bases, with 5 bases between.